These 13 T cell receptor beta chains share one sample of origin, sequenced in a study of PD-1 blockade in mismatch repair-deficient tumors. Libraries were prepared by immunoSEQ multiplex PCR; TCRdb keeps only in-frame clonotypes and omits some of them. The profile shows 90,000 to 130,000 clones, 70% to 80% of them singletons. The material was peripheral blood, obtained about 13 months after starting pembrolizumab. All receptors come from an adult with mismatch repair-deficient cancer.

This chain links TRBV7-6 with TRBJ2-2; D possibly corresponds to TRBD2 (5 bases). V lost 4 bases, J lost 5 bases, and 11 bases lay in between. Germline V CDR1 and CDR2: SGHVS, FNYEAQ. The CDR3 covers 14 residues. The CDR3 is CASSSTDFTGELFF. CDR3 DNA sequence: TGTGCCAGCAGCTCCACGGACTTTACCGGGGAGCTGTTTTTT.

The CDR3 loop is CASSFYRGAEDTQYF. CDR3 nucleotides: TGTGCCAGCAGCTTTTACAGGGGAGCGGAGGATACGCAGTATTTT. J is TRBJ2-3 and V is TRBV7-9, with 7 bases matching TRBD1. Per the germline V gene, CDR1 is SEHNR and CDR2 is FQNEAQ (reference sequence). The CDR3 spans 15 residues. Trimming cost V 3 bases and J 6 bases; bases outside gene matches: 9.

The genes are TRBV2 and TRBJ2-1; D is undetermined. This CDR3 contains 14 residues. Germline CDR1 is SNHLY and CDR2 is FYNNEI. V lost 2 bases and J lost 8, with 13 bases in between. The CDR3 bases are TGTGCCAGCAGTGAAAATGGGATGTGGGATGAGCAGTTCTTC. Protein sequence: CASSENGMWDEQFF.

The CDR3 DNA sequence: TGTGCCAGCCTTTACCTTCCCGGGACTAGCGGGAGAGGCTCCTACGAGCAGTACTTC. Its protein product is CASLYLPGTSGRGSYEQYF. The chain uses TRBV2 and TRBJ2-7, with 14 bases lining up with TRBD2. This CDR3 has 19 residues. Germline assignment: CDR1 SNHLY and CDR2 FYNNEI. After removal of 8 bases from V and 0 bases from J, the junction contained 15 bases not matched to a gene.

This clone was observed a few times. The V gene is TRBV19, the J gene TRBJ1-2; TRBD1 matches 9 bases. CDR1 LNHDA and CDR2 SQIVND come from the germline V gene (reference sequence). This CDR3 comprises 17 residues. V lost 6 bases to trimming and J lost 1 base; unmatched junction nucleotides: 12. CDR3 residues: CASSRGQGTGLNYGYTF. CDR3 coding DNA: TGTGCCAGTAGCCGCGGACAGGGGACCGGCCTTAACTATGGCTACACCTTC.

The chain joins TRBV11-2 to TRBJ1-1; D not resolved. This CDR3 region has 13 residues. Germline lookup yields CDR1 SGHAT and CDR2 FQNNGV. Trimming stripped 0 bases from V and 5 bases from J, with 7 bases between. CDR3 nucleotides: TGTGCCAGCAGCTTAGATCGGAGGACTGAAGCTTTCTTT. Translated, it gives CASSLDRRTEAFF.

The sample holds a few counts of this clone. The V call is TRBV2, the J call TRBJ1-1; TRBD1 might be the D (6 bases). The V and J ends lost 4 bases and 5 bases respectively, with 11 bases between them. This CDR3 is 13 amino acids long. Germline V gene lookup returns CDR1 SNHLY and CDR2 FYNNEI. This chain's CDR3 is CASSVGGWTEAFF. CDR3 DNA: TGTGCCAGCAGTGTAGGGGGATGGACTGAAGCTTTCTTT.

The rearrangement uses TRBV12-1 and TRBJ2-7; no DNA check was done on the table's D call, TRBD2. TRBV12-1 is described as a pseudogene. This CDR3 contains 15 residues. The CDR3 is CASSFIEGTPYEQYF. CDR3 coding DNA: TGTGCCAGCAGCTTTATTGAGGGAACCCCCTACGAGCAGTACTTC.

In its sample, this clone was seen once. CDR3 coding DNA: TGTGCCAGCAGTCAAATGACCGCAACTAATGAAAAACTGTTTTTT. It is translated as CASSQMTATNEKLFF. The chain employs TRBV28 and TRBJ1-4, with D unresolved. The CDR3 is 15 residues long. V gave up 5 bases and J gave up 0 bases, with 10 bases separating them. The germline CDR1 and CDR2 sequences are MDHEN and SYDVKM.

This clone was seen a few times. The DNA is left out, because the CDR3 cannot be placed on it with certainty; the CDR3 is given as TCRdb lists it. The rearrangement joins TRBV5-6 to TRBJ2-5; TRBD2 reflects the table's D call only, with no check against the DNA. The germline V gene encodes CDR1 SGHDT and CDR2 YYEEEE. Including both end residues, the CDR3 is 17 amino acids long. This chain's CDR3 is CASSWGTGSTTTSEKYF.

The chain couples TRBV6-1 to TRBJ2-3; perhaps TRBD1 as D (5 bases). With 5 bases removed from V and 0 bases from J, the gap between germline ends came to 12 bases. This CDR3 spans 15 amino acids. CDR1 and CDR2 (germline): MNHNS, SASEGT. CDR3: CASSRQLTSTDTQYF. The CDR3, as DNA: TGTGCCAGCAGTAGACAGTTAACTAGCACAGATACGCAGTATTTT.

This rearrangement joins TRBV9 to TRBJ2-1, with 11 nucleotides matching TRBD2. This CDR3 contains 16 residues. With 4 bases clipped from V and 8 bases from J, the junction kept 11 bases outside the gene matches. Germline lookup yields CDR1 SGDLS and CDR2 YYNGEE. The CDR3 here is CASSPRTSGSRDEQFF. As DNA, the CDR3 is TGTGCCAGCAGCCCCAGAACTAGCGGGAGTCGGGATGAGCAGTTCTTC.

This clone was seen a single time. This chain links TRBV29-1 with TRBJ2-7, with D hard to call. The germline CDR1 and CDR2 sequences are SQVTM and ANQGSEA. The CDR3 runs to 15 residues. V was cut by 3 bases and J by 5 bases, with 20 bases left in between. The DNA of the CDR3 is TGCAGCGTTGAGACCGCGACTGATTCTGGGGACGAGCAGTACTTC. Translating gives CSVETATDSGDEQYF.